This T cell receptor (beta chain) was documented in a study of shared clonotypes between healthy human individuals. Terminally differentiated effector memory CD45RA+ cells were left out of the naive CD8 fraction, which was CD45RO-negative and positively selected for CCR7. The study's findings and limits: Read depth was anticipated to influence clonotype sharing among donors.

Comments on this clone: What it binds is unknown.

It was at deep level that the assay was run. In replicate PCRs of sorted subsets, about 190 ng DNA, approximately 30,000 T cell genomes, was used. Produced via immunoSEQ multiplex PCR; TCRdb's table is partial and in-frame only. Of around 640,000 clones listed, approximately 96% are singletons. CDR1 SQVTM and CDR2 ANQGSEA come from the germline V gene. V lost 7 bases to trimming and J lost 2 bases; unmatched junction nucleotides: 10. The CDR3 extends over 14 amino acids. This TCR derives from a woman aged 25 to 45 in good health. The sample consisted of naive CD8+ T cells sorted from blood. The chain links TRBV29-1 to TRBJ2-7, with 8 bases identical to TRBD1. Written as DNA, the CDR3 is TGCAGCGCACGGACAGGGCATAGGGCCTACGAGCAGTACTTC. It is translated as CSARTGHRAYEQYF.